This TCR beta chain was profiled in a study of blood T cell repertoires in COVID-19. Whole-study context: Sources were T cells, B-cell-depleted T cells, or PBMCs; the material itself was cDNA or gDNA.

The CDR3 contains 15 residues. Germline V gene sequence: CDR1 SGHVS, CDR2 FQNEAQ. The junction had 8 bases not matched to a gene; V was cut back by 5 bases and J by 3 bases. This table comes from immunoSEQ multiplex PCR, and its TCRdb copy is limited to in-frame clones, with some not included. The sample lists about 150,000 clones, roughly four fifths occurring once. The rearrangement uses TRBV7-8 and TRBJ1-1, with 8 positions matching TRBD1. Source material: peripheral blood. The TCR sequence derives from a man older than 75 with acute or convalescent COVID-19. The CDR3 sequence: CASSIGQGLDTEAFF. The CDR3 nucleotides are TGTGCCAGCAGCATAGGACAGGGATTGGACACTGAAGCTTTCTTT.